This TCR beta chain comes out of a study of shared clonotypes between healthy human individuals. Study in general: The study used three CD4 naive, three CD4 memory, two CD8 naive and one CD8 memory plate per donor.

Germline trimming cut 3 bases from V and 1 base from J; bases unmatched to any gene: 1. Germline-derived CDR1 and CDR2 are SGDLS and YYNGEE. There are 13 residues in the CDR3. Profiled with immunoSEQ multiplex PCR; TCRdb holds only in-frame clones, not every one. The table records hundreds of thousands of clones, roughly 72% of them present only once. Notes on this clone: Its antigen is unidentified.

General study findings and limits: Only a few donors were included, so the genetic and exposure-history diversity represented was limited. In this cohort, only blood was sampled, and tissue repertoires likely differ. Shared clonotypes: approximately 5.3% naive CD4, 3% to 3.5% naive CD8, about 2.5% memory CD4, roughly 0.4% memory CD8.

This receptor was taken from a woman younger than 45 in good health. The chain links TRBV9 to TRBJ2-7, with 7 bases aligning to TRBD1. Sequenced sample: memory CD4+ T cells sorted from blood. Subset here: CD45RA-negative fraction. In DNA form, the CDR3 reads TGTGCCAGCAGCGCACAGGGGTCCTACGAGCAGTACTTC. Translation gives CASSAQGSYEQYF. Looking up the rest from reference TRBV9 and TRBJ2-7 gives the full variable domain: DSGVTQTPKHLITATGQRVTLRCSPRSGDLSVYWYQQSLDQGLQFLIQYYNGEERAKGNILERFSAQQFPDLHSELNLSSLELGDSALYFCASSAQGSYEQYFGPGTRLTVT.